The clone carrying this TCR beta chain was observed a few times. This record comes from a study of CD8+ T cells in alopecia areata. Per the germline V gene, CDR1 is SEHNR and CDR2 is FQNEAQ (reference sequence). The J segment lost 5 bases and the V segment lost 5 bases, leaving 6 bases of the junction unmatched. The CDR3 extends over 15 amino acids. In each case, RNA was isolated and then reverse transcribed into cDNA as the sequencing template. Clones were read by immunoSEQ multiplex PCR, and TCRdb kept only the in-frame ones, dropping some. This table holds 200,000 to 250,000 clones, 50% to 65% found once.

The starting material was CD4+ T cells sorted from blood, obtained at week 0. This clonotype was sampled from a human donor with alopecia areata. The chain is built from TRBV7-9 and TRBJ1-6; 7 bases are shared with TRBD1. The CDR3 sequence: CASSPQQGNNSPLHF. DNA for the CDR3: TGTGCCAGCAGCCCCCAACAGGGGAATAATTCACCCCTCCACTTT.